These 24 T cell receptor beta chains share one sample of origin, sequenced in a study of early T cells in non-severe SARS-CoV-2 infection. In TCRdb, the 5' RACE reads were re-called with MiXCR into one record per CDR3 protein. The profile covers about 49,000 distinct CDR3 sequences, with about 4.6% appearing a single time and 5% to 6.5% taken by the ten largest. Sequencing was carried out using whole blood. These TCRs come from an adult who was a healthcare worker with PCR-confirmed SARS-CoV-2 infection or an uninfected control (not recorded which).

There are many counts of this clonotype. V is TRBV6-5 and J is TRBJ1-3; a weak D match, TRBD1 (6 bases). Trimming stripped 4 bases from V and 8 bases from J, with 18 bases between. This CDR3 is 15 amino acids long. CDR1 is MNHEY and CDR2 is SVGAGI in the germline V gene. Written as DNA, the CDR3 is TGTGCCAGCAGTTTTTCAGCAGGGGTAGGAGACACCATATATTTT. Its protein product is CASSFSAGVGDTIYF.

This clonotype was detected ten times or more. V usage is TRBV5-6 and J usage is TRBJ2-3; perhaps TRBD2 as D (6 bases). The CDR3 covers 16 residues. Germline CDR1 and CDR2: SGHDT and YYEEEE. V lost 0 bases and J lost 0, with 11 bases in between. CDR3: CASSLASGPSTDTQYF. DNA for the CDR3: TGTGCCAGCAGCTTGGCAAGCGGGCCTAGCACAGATACGCAGTATTTT.

The chain couples TRBV28 to TRBJ2-3; 13 bases map to TRBD2. The CDR3 has 15 amino acids. Trimming removed 8 bases from V and 2 bases from J; junction bases left unmatched: 4. Germline CDR1 MDHEN, CDR2 SYDVKM. CDR3 amino acids: CASGTSGDITDTQYF. The CDR3 DNA reads TGTGCCAGCGGGACTAGCGGGGATATCACAGATACGCAGTATTTT.

The table lists this clonotype with many counts. The V call is TRBV30, the J call TRBJ1-1; 8 bases agree with TRBD1. The V segment lost 3 bases and the J segment 4 bases; nucleotides outside the gene matches: 13. Germline loops: CDR1 GTSNPN, CDR2 SVGIG (reference sequence). This CDR3 contains 16 residues. CDR3 sequence reads: CAWRHHLTGEATEAFF. The CDR3 bases are TGTGCCTGGAGGCACCACCTGACAGGGGAGGCCACTGAAGCTTTCTTT.

The chain links TRBV3-1 to TRBJ2-7; D gene uncertain. This CDR3 region has 13 residues. CDR1 LGHDT and CDR2 YNNKEL come from the germline V gene (reference sequence). V lost 4 bases and J 6 bases, leaving 13 bases between the germline ends. The CDR3 is CASSPSSTTEQYF. For the CDR3, the DNA is TGTGCCAGCAGCCCCTCTTCCACCACCGAGCAGTACTTC.

This clonotype was counted ten times or more. This chain joins TRBV7-9 and TRBJ2-7, with 9 bases identical to TRBD1. The CDR3 totals 14 residues. The V gene end was trimmed by 1 base and the J gene end by 4 bases; junction bases not matched to a gene: 2. CDR1 and CDR2 (germline): SEHNR, FQNEAQ (reference sequence). As DNA, the CDR3 is TGTGCCAGCAGCTTAGTGGACAGGGGATACGAGCAGTACTTC. Protein product: CASSLVDRGYEQYF.

This clonotype was detected ten times or more. The CDR3 sequence is CASSLTGGPTGNEQFF. CDR3 DNA: TGTGCCAGCAGTTTAACGGGAGGCCCAACCGGGAATGAGCAGTTCTTC. The V gene is TRBV12-3 or TRBV12-4, the J gene TRBJ2-1; 7 bases line up with TRBD2. The CDR3 sequence is 16 residues long. V was pared by 2 bases and J by 7 bases, with 11 bases of the junction left unmatched.

In its sample, this clonotype was seen many times. The chain couples TRBV7-9 to TRBJ2-2; tentative D call: TRBD1 (5 bases). V was trimmed by 8 bases and J by 1 base, leaving 8 bases between them. The CDR3 sequence is 13 residues long. Germline V gives CDR1 SEHNR, CDR2 FQNEAQ (reference sequence). As DNA, the CDR3 is TGTGCCAGCGGAAGGGGGAACACCGGGGAGCTGTTTTTT. The encoded protein is CASGRGNTGELFF.

This chain links TRBV11-2 with TRBJ1-6; perhaps TRBD1 as D (5 bases). This CDR3 contains 15 residues. Germline loops: CDR1 SGHAT, CDR2 FQNNGV. The V and J ends lost 5 bases and 3 bases respectively, with 11 bases between them. This CDR3 is CASSGTGVYNSPLHF. The CDR3 DNA reads TGTGCCAGCAGCGGAACAGGTGTCTATAATTCACCCCTCCACTTT.

The rearrangement links TRBV11-2 to TRBJ2-1; 9 bases are a match to TRBD2. CDR3 size: 14 residues. Germline trimming cut 3 bases from V and 8 bases from J; bases unmatched to any gene: 5. Germline CDR1 SGHAT, CDR2 FQNNGV. The CDR3 protein is CASSFLAGDDEQFF. The DNA of the CDR3 is TGTGCCAGCAGCTTTTTAGCGGGAGACGATGAGCAGTTCTTC.

This clonotype has ten or more counts. V is TRBV29-1 and J is TRBJ2-7; 10 nucleotides align to TRBD1. Per the germline V gene, CDR1 is SQVTM and CDR2 is ANQGSEA. The CDR3 length is 14 residues. The V and J ends lost 6 bases and 4 bases, in that order; junction bases with no gene match: 9. The CDR3 here is CSVRPGQGRYEQYF. As DNA, the CDR3 is TGCAGCGTAAGACCGGGACAGGGGAGGTACGAGCAGTACTTC.

This clonotype showed up many times. V is TRBV10-1 and J is TRBJ2-1; D call uncertain. Per germline, CDR1 WNHNN and CDR2 SYGVQD (reference sequence). This CDR3 has 11 amino acids. Trimming stripped 0 bases from V and 8 bases from J, with 2 bases between. The CDR3 here is CASSESDEQFF. For the CDR3, the DNA is TGCGCCAGCAGTGAGTCGGATGAGCAGTTCTTC.

This clonotype was counted many times. The chain uses TRBV9 and TRBJ2-7; 9 nucleotides align to TRBD1. CDR1 and CDR2 from the germline V gene are SGDLS and YYNGEE. The CDR3 has 15 residues. The junction had 5 bases not matched to a gene; V was cut back by 2 bases and J by 2 bases. The CDR3 nucleotides read TGTGCCAGCAGCGTCACGGGACAGGGTGCCTACGAGCAGTACTTC. This codes for CASSVTGQGAYEQYF.

The J gene is TRBJ2-2, the V gene TRBV12-3 or TRBV12-4; D ambiguous. The CDR3 covers 15 residues. Trimming removed 0 bases from V and 1 base from J, with 6 bases in between. CDR3 loop: CASSLARLNTGELFF. The CDR3, as DNA: TGTGCCAGCAGTTTAGCCAGACTGAACACCGGGGAGCTGTTTTTT.

This clonotype was counted at least ten times. The chain employs TRBV5-8 and TRBJ1-5, with D unresolved. V gave up 2 bases and J gave up 0 bases, with 6 bases separating them. This CDR3 contains 14 residues. Germline V gene sequence: CDR1 SGHTS, CDR2 YDEGEE. The chain's CDR3 is CASSFPDSNQPQHF. The CDR3 DNA sequence: TGTGCCAGCAGCTTTCCGGATAGCAATCAGCCCCAGCATTTT.

This clonotype was found many times. The V and J genes are TRBV9 and TRBJ1-6; TRBD1 aligns across 10 bases. CDR1 is SGDLS and CDR2 is YYNGEE in the germline V gene. V trimming: 3 bases; J trimming: 9 bases; junction bases outside the gene matches: 3. This CDR3 contains 14 residues. Here the CDR3 DNA reads TGTGCCAGCAGCGAGGACAGGGGGAGTTCACCCCTCCACTTT. It translates to CASSEDRGSSPLHF.

This clonotype has a count of ten or more. The chain is built from TRBV3-1 and TRBJ2-3, with D hard to call. Germline values: CDR1 LGHDT, CDR2 YNNKEL (reference sequence). The V gene lost 5 bases and the J gene lost 4 bases, with 4 bases spanning the gap. The CDR3 contains 11 residues. CDR3 loop: CASSSSDTQYF. DNA for the CDR3: TGTGCCAGCAGCTCTTCAGATACGCAGTATTTT.

This clonotype has only a few counts. The chain has TRBV6-2 or TRBV6-3 and TRBJ2-6, with a possible D match to TRBD2 (6 bases). V lost 10 bases, J lost 2 bases, and 21 bases lay in between. CDR1 is MNHEY, CDR2 SVGEGT, per germline. The CDR3 is 17 residues long. Written as DNA, the CDR3 is TGTGCCACCCTGGCCGGCGGACGGAGGGCTGGGGCCAACGTCCTGACTTTC. It translates to CATLAGGRRAGANVLTF.

This clonotype was observed at least ten times. Here the CDR3 reads CASRPSRGAGGVDTQYF. The CDR3 nucleotides are TGTGCCAGCCGACCAAGCAGGGGAGCGGGAGGGGTGGATACGCAGTATTTT. The chain recombines TRBV6-6 with TRBJ2-3; 10 bases fit TRBD2. This CDR3 has 17 amino acids. CDR1 is MNHNY and CDR2 is SVGAGI in the germline V gene (reference sequence). The V and J ends lost 8 bases and 6 bases, in that order; junction bases with no gene match: 17.

Many counts were recorded for this clonotype. The rearrangement links TRBV11-2 to TRBJ2-1, with 12 bases fitting TRBD2. This CDR3 contains 18 residues. Germline CDR1 and CDR2: SGHAT and FQNNGV. The trim removed 5 bases at V and 8 bases at J, leaving 16 bases unmatched. Here the CDR3 reads CASSPISRLAGVGYEQFF. In DNA, the CDR3 is TGTGCCAGCAGCCCTATTTCTAGACTAGCGGGAGTCGGCTATGAGCAGTTCTTC.

This clonotype was seen at least ten times. V usage is TRBV6-6 and J usage is TRBJ1-1, with TRBD1 identical over 7 bases. Germline V lookup: CDR1 MNHNY, CDR2 SVGAGI (reference sequence). CDR3 length: 15 residues. V was clipped by 5 bases and J by 0 bases; unmatched bases: 6. The CDR3 protein is CASSTWDSLNTEAFF. In nucleotides, the CDR3 is TGTGCCAGCAGTACCTGGGACAGTTTGAACACTGAAGCTTTCTTT.

The V call is TRBV6-4, the J call TRBJ1-1; 7 bases map to TRBD1. This CDR3 spans 14 amino acids. The junction had 7 bases not matched to a gene; V was cut back by 5 bases and J by 4 bases. Looked up from germline, CDR1 is MRHNA and CDR2 is SNTAGT. The CDR3 is CASSRDSSFTEAFF. The CDR3 DNA reads TGTGCCAGCAGTCGGGACAGCTCTTTCACTGAAGCTTTCTTT.

This clonotype was recorded at least ten times. The gene calls are TRBV4-2 and TRBJ2-1; 11 bases are shared with TRBD2. Germline V lookup: CDR1 LGHNA, CDR2 YNFKEQ. V lost 0 bases to trimming and J lost 3 bases; unmatched junction nucleotides: 1. This CDR3 has 16 amino acids. For the CDR3, the DNA is TGTGCCAGCAGCCAAGAAACTAGCGGGAGCTACAATGAGCAGTTCTTC. The encoded protein is CASSQETSGSYNEQFF.

This clonotype came up many times. V and J are TRBV6-2 or TRBV6-3 and TRBJ2-1; possibly TRBD1 for D (9 bases). The CDR3 length is 15 residues. V lost 7 bases, J lost 9 bases, and 22 bases lay in between. Germline V gene data show CDR1 as MNHEY and CDR2 as SVGEGT. As DNA, the CDR3 is TGTGCCAGCAACGACGGGGGACAGGGACTAGGTGAGCAGTTCTTC. It yields the protein CASNDGGQGLGEQFF.